The rows below give T cell receptor beta chains drawn from one sample of a study of Ad26.COV2.S vaccination and SARS-CoV-2 variants. Clones were read by immunoSEQ multiplex PCR, and TCRdb kept only the in-frame ones, dropping some. The sample lists hundreds of thousands of clones, 89% occurring once. This material consisted of peripheral blood, taken in a trial of Ad26.COV2.S vaccine versus placebo. The source of these receptors is a person aged 18-60 years who received the Ad26.COV2.S COVID-19 vaccine or a placebo. The CDR3 runs from the conserved cysteine through the conserved F or W. A D gene is named only where the DNA matches it firmly. Size tells how often a clone was seen (once, few, many) or the class of an expanded clone, and some rows leave it out.

v_call	j_call	clone_size	d_call	cdr3_nt	cdr3_aa
TRBV3-1/TRBV3-2	TRBJ2-5	NA	TRBD2	TGTGCCAGCAGCCAACCTAGCGGGGGCGCCCCTGGGAAGACCCAGTACTTC	CASSQPSGGAPGKTQYF
TRBV27	TRBJ2-1	once	NA	TGTGCCAGCGGGGGCCCCACCTACAATGAGCAGTTCTTC	CASGGPTYNEQFF
TRBV6-5	TRBJ2-7	NA	NA	TGTGCCAGCAGTTATCCTAGCATAGAGGGGTCCTACGAGCAGTACTTC	CASSYPSIEGSYEQYF
TRBV19	TRBJ2-1	NA	TRBD2	TGTGCCAGTAGTCCCCTAGCGGGAGTGTGGAATGAGCAGTTCTTC	CASSPLAGVWNEQFF
TRBV5-6	TRBJ1-5	once	NA	TGTGCCAGCAGCTTGTTCGCTCTCCCAAATCAGCCCCAGCATTTT	CASSLFALPNQPQHF
TRBV7-3	TRBJ1-4	once	NA	TGTGCCAGCAGCCACCTTCGGGGAGATGAAAAACTGTTTTTT	CASSHLRGDEKLFF
TRBV6-5	TRBJ1-5	NA	TRBD1	TGTGCCAGCAGTTTACAGGGGGGACTCAATCAGCCCCAGCATTTT	CASSLQGGLNQPQHF
TRBV19	TRBJ2-7	NA	NA	TGTGCCAGTAGTATCGCTACCCGGGACTACGAGCAGTACTTC	CASSIATRDYEQYF
TRBV24-1	TRBJ2-1	few	NA	TGTGCCACCAGTGATTCCGGTGGGGCCTACAATGAGCAGTTCTTC	CATSDSGGAYNEQFF
TRBV18	TRBJ1-1	few	NA	TGTGCCAGCTCACAATCCCGGCAGACTGAAGCTTTCTTT	CASSQSRQTEAFF
TRBV18	TRBJ1-5	NA	NA	TGTGCCAGCTCACCGGTATATAGCAATCAGCCCCAGCATTTT	CASSPVYSNQPQHF
TRBV12-3/TRBV12-4	TRBJ2-1	NA	NA	TGTGCCAGCAGCAGGGTTTACAATGAGCAGTTCTTC	CASSRVYNEQFF
TRBV6-5	TRBJ1-5	NA	NA	TGTGCCAGCAGTTCGCTCCCCGATCCAGGGCGGCCCCAGCATTTT	CASSSLPDPGRPQHF
TRBV3-1/TRBV3-2	TRBJ1-1	NA	NA	TGTGCCAGCAGCCAAGATCCCGGAGGGGGGATCACTGAAGCTTTCTTT	CASSQDPGGGITEAFF
TRBV18	TRBJ2-7	few	NA	TGTGCCAGCTCACCAGACAGCTACGAGCAGTACTTC	CASSPDSYEQYF
TRBV6-1	TRBJ1-1	NA	NA	TGTGCCAGCAGTGATCAGGGATCCACTGAAGCTTTCTTT	CASSDQGSTEAFF
TRBV6-5	TRBJ1-1	NA	NA	TGTGCCAGCAGTTACTCGAACAGCTTTGAAGCTTTCTTT	CASSYSNSFEAFF
TRBV14	TRBJ2-7	NA	TRBD1	TGTGCCAGCAGCCAAGCCGGGACAGGGGGCGGGTACGAGCAGTACTTC	CASSQAGTGGGYEQYF
TRBV3-1/TRBV3-2	TRBJ1-4	NA	NA	TGTGCCAGCAGCCAAGTAGGTGGACCGCTTAATGAAAAACTGTTTTTT	CASSQVGGPLNEKLFF
TRBV18	TRBJ2-3	NA	TRBD2	TGTGCCAGCTCACCACCAGCTAGCGGGGGTGTTGTTACGCAGTATTTT	CASSPPASGGVVTQYF
TRBV29-1	TRBJ1-1	NA	NA	TGCAGCGTTAGGCAGGGCCTCATGAACACTGAAGCTTTCTTT	CSVRQGLMNTEAFF
TRBV5-1	TRBJ1-2	NA	TRBD1	TGCGCCAGCAGCTTACGATCGGGACAGGGGCATGGTGGCTACACCTTC	CASSLRSGQGHGGYTF
TRBV6-5	TRBJ2-2	NA	NA	TGTGCCAGCAGTTTCAGGGCAAGCTTCACCGGGGAGCTGTTTTTT	CASSFRASFTGELFF
TRBV7-2	TRBJ2-7	NA	TRBD2	TGTGCCAGCAGCCCTACTAGCGGAGGGACCTACGAGCAGTACTTC	CASSPTSGGTYEQYF
TRBV5-1	TRBJ2-1	NA	NA	TGCGCCAGCAGCTTAGGAAGCTCCTACAATGAGCAGTTCTTC	CASSLGSSYNEQFF
TRBV2	TRBJ2-1	NA	NA	TGTGCCAGCAGTGTAAGGTCTAGCTCATTTCGCAATGAGCAGTTCTTC	CASSVRSSSFRNEQFF
TRBV10-3	TRBJ2-3	NA	NA	TGTGCCATCAGTGAGTCTGTCTTAAAGAGGGAAGATACGCAGTATTTT	CAISESVLKREDTQYF
TRBV6-2/TRBV6-3	TRBJ2-2	NA	TRBD1	TGTGCCAGCAGTTACGGGACAGACTTTGTGCCCGGGGAGCTGTTTTTT	CASSYGTDFVPGELFF
TRBV27	TRBJ2-3	NA	NA	TGTGCCAGCCGATTTACAGATACGCAGTATTTT	CASRFTDTQYF
TRBV15	TRBJ2-7	few	NA	TGTGCCACCAGCAGAGATGCCACCTTCGCTCAAGGGCAGTACTTC	CATSRDATFAQGQYF
TRBV5-1	TRBJ2-7	NA	TRBD2	TGCGCCAGCAGCGTCGAGCGGGGAGTCACCTACGAGCAGTACTTC	CASSVERGVTYEQYF
TRBV20-1	TRBJ2-4	NA	NA	TGCAGCGCTCCAGTATTGGATGAGCAGTACTTC	CSAPVLDEQYF
TRBV18	TRBJ2-3	NA	NA	TGTGCCAGCTCACCTCCGTACGGCGCAGATACGCAGTATTTT	CASSPPYGADTQYF
TRBV18	TRBJ2-1	NA	TRBD1	TGTGCCAGCTCACCCGGAGGAAGGGGGCGGGACAATGAGCAGTTCTTC	CASSPGGRGRDNEQFF
TRBV2	TRBJ2-3	NA	TRBD2	TGTGCCAGCAGACCAACTAGCGGGAGCACAGATACGCAGTATTTT	CASRPTSGSTDTQYF
TRBV5-6	TRBJ2-2	once	TRBD2	TGTGCCAGCAGCTTGGTTGGCGGGAGGAGGTCGGGGGAGCTGTTTTTT	CASSLVGGRRSGELFF
TRBV6-5	TRBJ1-1	NA	TRBD1	TGTGCCAGCAGTTACTTCCCGGGACAGGCGAACACTGAAGCTTTCTTT	CASSYFPGQANTEAFF
TRBV27	TRBJ1-3	few	NA	TGTGCCAGCAGTTTTGGAGGCTCTGGAAACACCATATATTTT	CASSFGGSGNTIYF
TRBV2	TRBJ1-4	NA	TRBD1	TGTGCCAGCAGTGAAGCGTGGGCAGGGGGGGAAAAACTGTTTTTT	CASSEAWAGGEKLFF
TRBV24-1	TRBJ2-3	NA	NA	TGTGCCACCAGTGGAGGAGGCGCAGATACGCAGTATTTT	CATSGGGADTQYF
TRBV27	TRBJ2-1	NA	TRBD2	TGTGCCAGCAGTTTGGAACTAGCGGGAGACCCCTCCTACAATGAGCAGTTCTTC	CASSLELAGDPSYNEQFF
TRBV9	TRBJ2-1	once	TRBD2	TGTGCCAGCAGCGTAGGTAGACTAGCGGGCGTTAATGAGCAGTTCTTC	CASSVGRLAGVNEQFF
TRBV7-9	TRBJ1-2	NA	NA	TGTGCCAGCAGCTTAGAACAGGGAAACTATGGCTACACCTTC	CASSLEQGNYGYTF
TRBV2	TRBJ1-1	NA	TRBD1	TGTGCCAGCAGTCCAACCACCCGGGACAGGGGGCGGAGGAGCACTGAAGCTTTCTTT	CASSPTTRDRGRRSTEAFF
TRBV4-2	TRBJ2-3	NA	TRBD1	TGTGCCAGCAGCCTCGAGGGGACAGGGGGCCCCACAGATACGCAGTATTTT	CASSLEGTGGPTDTQYF
TRBV10-3	TRBJ1-2	NA	NA	TGTGCCATCAGCGCCCCAGTTAACTATGGCTACACCTTC	CAISAPVNYGYTF
TRBV21-1	TRBJ2-2	NA	NA	TGTGCCAGCAGCAAGAAGGGACTAGCCTCAGGCGGGGAGCTGTTTTTT	CASSKKGLASGGELFF
TRBV18	TRBJ2-6	NA	NA	TGTGCCAGCTCGCGTCTCTCTGGGGCCAACGTCCTGACTTTC	CASSRLSGANVLTF
TRBV7-7	TRBJ2-2	NA	NA	TGTGCCAGCAGCTTAGATACAGGGTACACCGGGGAGCTGTTTTTT	CASSLDTGYTGELFF
TRBV11-2	TRBJ2-2	NA	NA	TGTGCCAGCAGCCCCTTCCAAGGGGCTAGCGGGGAGCTGTTTTTT	CASSPFQGASGELFF
TRBV18	TRBJ1-2	NA	NA	TGTGCCAGCTCACCAGGGAACTATGGCTACACCTTC	CASSPGNYGYTF
TRBV18	TRBJ1-6	NA	TRBD1	TGTGCCAGCTCACCGGGACAGGGCAATAATTCACCCCTCCACTTT	CASSPGQGNNSPLHF